This TCR beta chain is drawn from a study of memory CD4+ T cells and cytomegalovirus serostatus. The sort gate was single viable CD3+CD4+CD8-CD45RO+ cells for memory CD4+ T cells. Serostatus was set by detecting CMV pp150, pp28, p38, p52 IgG. Per the study methods: Out-of-frame sequences were removed, leaving about 2,300,000 distinct TCRbeta sequences. Profiling relied on immunoSEQ multiplex PCR, and the TCRdb table lists in-frame clones only, not all of them. V and J calls and clone size are those listed in that table; D and trimming were worked out from the DNA. The sample includes approximately 47,000 clones, just under 80% of them seen just once. This clone has more than one count but fewer than ten. Germline CDR1 and CDR2: SQVTM and ANQGSEA. The CDR3 covers 14 residues. The V and J ends lost 7 bases and 0 bases respectively, with 15 bases between them.

The sequence was obtained from an adult in good health and CMV-seronegative. This sequence joins TRBV29-1 and TRBJ1-1; the D gene is possibly TRBD1 (5 bases). The specimen sequenced was memory CD4+ T cells from blood. CDR3 region: CSGRFSGLNTEAFF. As DNA, the CDR3 is TGCAGCGGTCGCTTCTCGGGGCTGAACACTGAAGCTTTCTTT.